Listed below are T cell receptor beta chains from one sample, sequenced in a study of blood T cell repertoires in COVID-19. Assay: immunoSEQ multiplex PCR; the TCRdb copy retains only in-frame clones and omits some. The table includes under 450,000 clones, about 89% detected once. The sample consisted of PBMCs or T cells enriched from blood (not recorded which). The receptors were gathered from a woman aged 40 to 49 who had been exposed to COVID-19. Both conserved end residues are part of each CDR3.

V	J	CDR3
TRBV7-9	TRBJ2-2	CASSWDGSPGELFF
TRBV9	TRBJ2-3	CASSVSGLTDTQYF
TRBV5-5	TRBJ1-4	CASSLAGREEKLFF
TRBV19	TRBJ2-1	CASRDSSGGNYNEQFF
TRBV14	TRBJ2-2	CASSQVAGELFF
TRBV7-8	TRBJ2-2	CASSAGTGGTRGAAGELFF
TRBV7-2	TRBJ1-4	CASSQADRDGKLFF
TRBV6-5	TRBJ1-2	CASSYGLDSTIGYTF
TRBV27	TRBJ1-6	CASSFGGPNSPNSPLHF
TRBV5-1	TRBJ1-1	CASSLDWANTEAFF
TRBV5-6	TRBJ1-2	CASSLREGLYGYTF
TRBV19	TRBJ1-2	CASSIDDTYYGYTF
TRBV5-1	TRBJ1-4	CASSFGPAREKLFF
TRBV7-3	TRBJ2-3	CASSLIGGDTDTQYF
TRBV7-9	TRBJ1-5	CASSFGQGGQPQHF
TRBV6-6	TRBJ1-5	CASSPAPGLYSNQPQHF
TRBV20-1	TRBJ2-1	CSASPRDNEQFF